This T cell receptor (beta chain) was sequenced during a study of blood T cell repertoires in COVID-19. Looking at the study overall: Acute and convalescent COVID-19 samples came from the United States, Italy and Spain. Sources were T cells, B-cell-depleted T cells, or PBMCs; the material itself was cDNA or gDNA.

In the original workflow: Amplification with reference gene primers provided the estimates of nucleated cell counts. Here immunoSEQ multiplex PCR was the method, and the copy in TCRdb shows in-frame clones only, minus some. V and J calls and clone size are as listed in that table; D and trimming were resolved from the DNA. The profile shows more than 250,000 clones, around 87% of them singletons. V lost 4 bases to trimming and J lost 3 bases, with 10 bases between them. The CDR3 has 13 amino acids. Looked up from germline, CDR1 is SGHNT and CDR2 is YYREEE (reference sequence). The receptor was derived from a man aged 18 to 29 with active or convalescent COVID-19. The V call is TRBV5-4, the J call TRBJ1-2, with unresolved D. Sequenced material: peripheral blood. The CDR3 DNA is TGTGCCAGCAGCCTAGATTCGCACTATGGCTACACCTTC. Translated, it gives CASSLDSHYGYTF.